Detailed here is one T cell receptor (beta chain). These data originate in a study of response to subunit inactivated influenza vaccine. TCRdb ran MiXCR on the RT-PCR reads and lists one entry per CDR3 protein. The table shows about 530,000 distinct CDR3 sequences, with 10% to 15% occurring only once. The CDR3 contains 14 residues. After removal of 5 bases from V and 3 bases from J, the junction contained 6 bases not matched to a gene. Specimen: PBMCs from blood, collected on the day of vaccination. The genes are TRBV12-3 or TRBV12-4 and TRBJ2-7, with TRBD1 matching 8 bases. This TCR was sampled from a man between 45 and 60 years old who received an inactivated influenza vaccine. The CDR3 protein is CASSRQGTSYEQYF. The CDR3 DNA is TGTGCCAGCAGTCGACAGGGGACCAGCTACGAGCAGTACTTC.